These 27 T cell receptor beta chains were all obtained from the same sample, sequenced in a study of identical twins. TCRdb re-derived calls from the 5' RACE reads in MiXCR, one entry per CDR3 protein. Of roughly 470,000 distinct CDR3 sequences listed, 14% are singletons. This same sample was also part of a study on yellow fever vaccine responses in identical twins.

Source material: CD4+ T cells sorted from blood. Source of these receptors: a woman aged 18 to 35 in good health.

This clonotype was counted between two and nine times. This sequence joins TRBV15 and TRBJ2-4, with 7 nucleotides matching TRBD1. The CDR3 has 16 residues. V shed 1 base and J 5 bases; nucleotides not matched to a gene: 8. Germline V gene sequence: CDR1 LNHNV, CDR2 YYDKDF (reference sequence). The CDR3 loop reads CATSRVIQGPQNIQYF. For the CDR3, the DNA is TGTGCCACCAGCAGAGTTATACAGGGGCCCCAAAACATTCAGTACTTC.

This clonotype appeared a few times. This chain uses TRBV11-2 with TRBJ2-1; D is unclear. Germline V gives CDR1 SGHAT, CDR2 FQNNGV. This CDR3 contains 18 residues. Trimming removed 5 bases at V and 0 bases at J, with 20 bases between. For the CDR3, the DNA is TGTGCCAGCAGCCCTAACCCCTACCCGCCGAGCTCCTACAATGAGCAGTTCTTC. Translated, it gives CASSPNPYPPSSYNEQFF.

About this clonotype itself: One end of the junction varies from germline; a read error may be responsible. This chain connects TRBV6-1 to TRBJ2-7; TRBD2 aligns across 9 bases. Germline V gives CDR1 MNHNS, CDR2 SASEGT. CDR3 length: 15 amino acids. CDR3: CASTDPRGGDYVQYF. The DNA of the CDR3 is TGTGCCAGCACCGACCCCCGCGGGGGGGACTACGTGCAGTACTTC.

This clonotype was observed a handful of times. The chain uses TRBV6-5 and TRBJ1-5, with D perhaps TRBD1 (5 bases). Germline CDR1 reads MNHEY; CDR2 reads SVGAGI. V lost 2 bases, J lost 3 bases, and 11 bases lay in between. The CDR3 runs 15 residues. The CDR3 DNA sequence: TGTGCCAGCAGTTACCGGGACGGAACCAATCAGCCCCAGCATTTT. Protein sequence: CASSYRDGTNQPQHF.

This sequence joins TRBV6-2 or TRBV6-3 and TRBJ1-2; TRBD1 might be the D (5 bases). V was shortened by 6 bases and J by 4 bases, with 21 bases between the two germline ends. Germline-derived CDR1 and CDR2 are MNHEY and SVGEGT. CDR3 length: 16 amino acids. The CDR3 reads CASSPGTLFSVYGYTF. The CDR3 DNA reads TGTGCCAGCAGCCCTGGGACTCTATTTTCTGTCTATGGCTACACCTTC.

The V call is TRBV29-1, the J call TRBJ2-5, with TRBD1 matching over 8 bases. This CDR3 spans 12 amino acids. CDR1 SQVTM and CDR2 ANQGSEA come from the germline V gene. J gave up 4 bases and V 7 bases, and 5 bases lay outside the gene matches. The CDR3 sequence: CSGGDRRETQYF. In DNA, the CDR3 is TGCAGCGGTGGGGACAGGCGAGAGACCCAGTACTTC. Looking up the rest from reference TRBV29-1 and TRBJ2-5 gives the full variable domain: SAVISQKPSRDICQRGTSLTIQCQVDSQVTMMFWYRQQPGQSLTLIATANQGSEATYESGFVIDKFPISRPNLTFSTLTVSNMSPEDSSIYLCSGGDRRETQYFGPGTRLLVL.

This clonotype came up a few times. The chain employs TRBV10-3 and TRBJ2-3; D not certain. Germline CDR1 reads ENHRY; CDR2 reads SYGVKD. Trimming took off 3 bases at V and 4 bases at J, with 8 bases between the two ends. The CDR3 length is 13 residues. In DNA form, the CDR3 reads TGTGCCATCAGTGATGACTCTCCAGATACGCAGTATTTT. Protein product: CAISDDSPDTQYF.

This clonotype was seen only a few times. The chain is built from TRBV5-1 and TRBJ2-7; D remains ambiguous. The ends were cut back, 4 bases at V and 3 bases at J, with 14 bases in the middle. The CDR3 extends over 14 amino acids. The germline V gene encodes CDR1 SGHRS and CDR2 YFSETQ. CDR3 loop: CASSPSSSGYEQYF. The CDR3 coding sequence is TGCGCCAGCAGCCCCTCCTCTTCGGGCTACGAGCAGTACTTC.

In this sample, this clonotype turned up many times. V and J are TRBV12-3 or TRBV12-4 and TRBJ1-4; D may be TRBD1 (5 bases). This CDR3 is 16 amino acids long. V shed 2 bases and J shed 4 bases, with 14 bases lying between them. CDR3 DNA sequence: TGTGCCAGCAGTTTATCGGCAGGGCTTAATAATGAAAAACTGTTTTTT. As protein: CASSLSAGLNNEKLFF.

This clonotype was found a few times. The genes are TRBV10-3 and TRBJ2-1; unclear D gene. There are 12 residues in the CDR3. V was pared by 2 bases and J by 5 bases, with 4 bases between. In germline, CDR1 is ENHRY, CDR2 SYGVKD. The DNA for the CDR3 is TGTGCCATCAGTGAGCCTAACAATGAGCAGTTCTTC. Residues: CAISEPNNEQFF.

This clonotype occurred many times. The chain carries TRBV12-3 or TRBV12-4 and TRBJ2-2; no reliable D call. V lost 5 bases to trimming and J lost 4 bases, with 17 bases between them. This CDR3 spans 16 amino acids. This chain's CDR3 is CASSHLGPQTTGELFF. The CDR3, as DNA: TGTGCCAGCAGTCATCTAGGCCCCCAGACCACCGGGGAGCTGTTTTTT.

The J gene is TRBJ2-3, the V gene TRBV6-2 or TRBV6-3; possibly TRBD2 for D (5 bases). CDR3 length equals 12 residues. The ends were cut back, 2 bases at V and 14 bases at J, with 14 bases in the middle. Germline CDR1 reads MNHEY; CDR2 reads SVGEGT. CDR3 in amino acids: CASSYPEIGRYF. The CDR3 nucleotides read TGTGCCAGCAGTTACCCGGAAATAGGGAGGTATTTT.

The chain combines TRBV7-2 with TRBJ2-1; D gene uncertain. The CDR3 runs to 15 residues. V was trimmed by 5 bases and J by 8 bases, leaving 19 bases between them. The germline gives CDR1 SGHTA, CDR2 FQGNSA. CDR3 in amino acids: CASSPGPLNYYEQFF. The CDR3 DNA follows: TGTGCCAGCAGCCCCGGGCCTCTTAATTACTATGAGCAGTTCTTC.

This clonotype was picked up a small number of times. This chain connects TRBV7-2 to TRBJ1-2, with D tentatively TRBD1 (5 bases). CDR3 length: 15 residues. Deletions cut 4 bases from V and 4 bases from J, with 16 bases between. Germline assignment: CDR1 SGHTA and CDR2 FQGNSA. CDR3 DNA: TGTGCCAGCAGCTCACCGGGACCGGGCGGCTATGGCTACACCTTC. This sequence encodes CASSSPGPGGYGYTF.

This clonotype was counted between two and nine times. The gene calls are TRBV7-9 and TRBJ2-5, with TRBD1 as a possible D gene (5 bases). In germline, CDR1 is SEHNR, CDR2 FQNEAQ (reference sequence). V was shortened by 6 bases and J by 14 bases, with 19 bases between the two germline ends. The CDR3 totals 12 residues. The CDR3 DNA reads TGTGCCAGCAGGGCCCAGGGCGCTTCGGTCTACTTC. It encodes CASRAQGASVYF.

This clonotype was found a few times. The V gene is TRBV5-1, the J gene TRBJ2-1, with D tentatively TRBD2 (6 bases). The CDR3 consists of 15 residues. Germline V lookup: CDR1 SGHRS, CDR2 YFSETQ. The ends were cut back, 4 bases at V and 6 bases at J, with 17 bases in the middle. The CDR3 here is CASSGRTSQVNEQFF. DNA of the CDR3: TGCGCCAGCAGCGGGAGGACTTCCCAGGTCAATGAGCAGTTCTTC.

The gene calls are TRBV5-1 and TRBJ2-1, with 14 bases matching TRBD2. Trimming at V came to 0 bases and at J to 3 bases, leaving 8 bases not matched to a gene. Germline V gene data show CDR1 as SGHRS and CDR2 as YFSETQ. The CDR3 has 19 residues. The CDR3 spells CASSLDGTSGGPLYNEQFF. CDR3 in DNA: TGCGCCAGCAGCTTGGACGGGACTAGCGGGGGCCCTCTCTACAATGAGCAGTTCTTC.

This clonotype was recorded at least ten times. The V gene is TRBV29-1, the J gene TRBJ2-1; 9 bases match TRBD2. This CDR3 region has 15 residues. CDR1 is SQVTM, CDR2 ANQGSEA, per germline. The V segment lost 3 bases and the J segment 8 bases; nucleotides outside the gene matches: 11. CDR3 sequence: CSVDPSREGRDEQFF. The CDR3 DNA is TGCAGCGTTGATCCCTCGCGGGAGGGCCGGGATGAGCAGTTCTTC.

This chain connects TRBV7-3 to TRBJ2-5, with D perhaps assigned TRBD1 or TRBD2 (6 bases each). With 2 bases removed from V and 5 bases from J, the gap between germline ends came to 15 bases. The CDR3 extends over 15 amino acids. Germline CDR1 and CDR2: SGHTA and FQGTGA. This CDR3 is CASSLVGGQWETQYF. The CDR3 DNA reads as TGTGCCAGCAGCTTAGTGGGGGGCCAGTGGGAGACCCAGTACTTC.

This clonotype was seen a few times. This sequence joins TRBV9 and TRBJ1-3, with 7 bases aligning to TRBD1. The V gene's germline CDR1 is SGDLS and CDR2 YYNGEE. The CDR3 sequence is 16 residues long. V was pared by 3 bases and J by 3 bases, with 9 bases of the junction left unmatched. The CDR3 DNA is TGTGCCAGCAGCGGGCGGGACTCAGGGGGTGGAAACACCATATATTTT. Protein product: CASSGRDSGGGNTIYF.

This chain connects TRBV29-1 to TRBJ2-1; 10 bases map to TRBD2. Germline CDR1 reads SQVTM; CDR2 reads ANQGSEA. The CDR3 runs 14 residues. Trimming cost V 8 bases and J 9 bases; bases outside gene matches: 13. This CDR3 reads CSIRSERGGGEQFF. The CDR3 DNA is TGCAGCATCCGCAGCGAGCGGGGGGGCGGTGAGCAGTTCTTC.

J is TRBJ2-4 and V is TRBV20-1, with 7 bases that match TRBD2. Unmatched junction bases numbered 5, after V lost 6 bases and J lost 0 bases. This CDR3 contains 14 residues. CDR1 is DFQATT and CDR2 is SNEGSKA in the germline V gene (reference sequence). DNA of the CDR3: TGCAGTGCCCTCGCGGGGGTAGCCAAAAACATTCAGTACTTC. It specifies CSALAGVAKNIQYF.

This clonotype has at least ten counts. J is TRBJ2-1 and V is TRBV4-2, with TRBD2 matching 9 bases. The CDR3 covers 17 residues. Germline trimming cut 4 bases from V and 2 bases from J; bases unmatched to any gene: 9. The germline gives CDR1 LGHNA, CDR2 YNFKEQ. The CDR3 nucleotides read TGTGCCAGCAGCCGTGAGGGACCTAGCGGGACCTACAATGAGCAGTTCTTC. Translating it yields CASSREGPSGTYNEQFF.

This clonotype turned up a few times. The genes are TRBV7-8 and TRBJ2-1; no clear D. The CDR3 loop spans 14 amino acids. Germline V gives CDR1 SGHVS, CDR2 FQNEAQ. The V and J ends lost 2 bases and 9 bases respectively, with 14 bases between them. CDR3 amino acids: CASSLSTLFGEQFF. The CDR3 DNA reads as TGTGCCAGCAGCTTATCGACCTTGTTCGGTGAGCAGTTCTTC. Based on the CDR3 plus reference TRBV7-8 and TRBJ2-1, the full variable domain is GAGVSQSPRYKVAKRGQDVALRCDPISGHVSLFWYQQALGQGPEFLTYFQNEAQLDKSGLPSDRFFAERPEGSVSTLKIQRTQQEDSAVYLCASSLSTLFGEQFFGPGTRLTVL.

This clonotype was found many times. The chain joins TRBV12-3 or TRBV12-4 to TRBJ2-7, with 7 bases fitting TRBD2. Trimming removed 5 bases from V and 4 bases from J; junction bases left unmatched: 8. The CDR3 loop spans 14 amino acids. Here the CDR3 DNA reads TGTGCCAGCAGTCCACGGACTAGGGCGTACGAGCAGTACTTC. Its protein product is CASSPRTRAYEQYF.

This clonotype was detected ten times or more. The chain carries TRBV4-2 and TRBJ1-4; D is uncertain. V was shortened by 0 bases and J by 5 bases, with 7 bases between the two germline ends. The CDR3 contains 14 residues. CDR1 is LGHNA and CDR2 is YNFKEQ in the germline V gene. CDR3: CASSQDPRNEKLFF. The CDR3 DNA is TGTGCCAGCAGCCAAGATCCCAGAAATGAAAAACTGTTTTTT.

The chain employs TRBV29-1 and TRBJ2-2; a weak D match, TRBD1 (6 bases). V lost 5 bases to trimming and J lost 2 bases, with 9 bases between them. Germline V gene lookup returns CDR1 SQVTM and CDR2 ANQGSEA. The CDR3 has 13 residues. CDR3 coding DNA: TGCAGCGTTCGACAGGAAAACACCGGGGAGCTGTTTTTT. As protein: CSVRQENTGELFF.